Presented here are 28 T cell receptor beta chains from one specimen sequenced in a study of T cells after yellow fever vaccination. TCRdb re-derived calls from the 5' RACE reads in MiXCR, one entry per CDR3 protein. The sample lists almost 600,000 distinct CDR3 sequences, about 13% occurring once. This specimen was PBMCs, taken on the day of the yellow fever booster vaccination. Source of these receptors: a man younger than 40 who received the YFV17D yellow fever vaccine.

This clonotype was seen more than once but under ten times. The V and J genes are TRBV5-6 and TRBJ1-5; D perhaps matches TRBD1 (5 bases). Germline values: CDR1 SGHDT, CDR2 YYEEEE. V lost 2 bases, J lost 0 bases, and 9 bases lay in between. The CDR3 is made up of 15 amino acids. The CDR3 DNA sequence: TGTGCCAGCAGCTTCGAAGGGGATAGCAATCAGCCCCAGCATTTT. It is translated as CASSFEGDSNQPQHF.

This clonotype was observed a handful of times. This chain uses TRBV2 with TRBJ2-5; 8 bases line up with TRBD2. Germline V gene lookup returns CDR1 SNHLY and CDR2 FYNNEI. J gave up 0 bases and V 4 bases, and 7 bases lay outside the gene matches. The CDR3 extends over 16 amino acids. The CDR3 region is CASSVYLAGHQETQYF. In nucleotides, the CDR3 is TGTGCCAGCAGTGTCTATCTAGCGGGTCACCAAGAGACCCAGTACTTC.

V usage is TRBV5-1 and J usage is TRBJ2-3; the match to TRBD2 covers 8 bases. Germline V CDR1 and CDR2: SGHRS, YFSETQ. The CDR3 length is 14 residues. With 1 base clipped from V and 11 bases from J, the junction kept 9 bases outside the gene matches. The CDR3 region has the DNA TGCGCCAGCAGCTTGCCTTCGGGGGGGGCTGTGCAGTATTTT. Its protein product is CASSLPSGGAVQYF.

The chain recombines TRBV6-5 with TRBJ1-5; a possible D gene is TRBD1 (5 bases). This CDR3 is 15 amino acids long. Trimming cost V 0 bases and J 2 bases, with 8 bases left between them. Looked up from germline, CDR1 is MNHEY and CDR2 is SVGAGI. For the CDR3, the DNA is TGTGCCAGCAGTTACTCCGGGGGACGCAATCAGCCCCAGCATTTT. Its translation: CASSYSGGRNQPQHF.

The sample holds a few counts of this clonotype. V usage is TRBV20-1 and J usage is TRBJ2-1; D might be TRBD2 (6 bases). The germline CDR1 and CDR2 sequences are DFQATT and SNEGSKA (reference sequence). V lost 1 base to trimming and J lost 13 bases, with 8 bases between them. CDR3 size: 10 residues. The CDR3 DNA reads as TGCAGTGCTAGAGTCGGGAGCCAGTTCTTC. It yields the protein CSARVGSQFF.

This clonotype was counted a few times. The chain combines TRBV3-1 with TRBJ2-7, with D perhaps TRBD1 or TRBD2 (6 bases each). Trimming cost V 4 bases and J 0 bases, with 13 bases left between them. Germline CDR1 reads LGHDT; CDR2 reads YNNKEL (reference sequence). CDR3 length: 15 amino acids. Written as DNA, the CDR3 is TGTGCCAGCAGCCGAAGGGGGGAAAACTCCTACGAGCAGTACTTC. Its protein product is CASSRRGENSYEQYF.

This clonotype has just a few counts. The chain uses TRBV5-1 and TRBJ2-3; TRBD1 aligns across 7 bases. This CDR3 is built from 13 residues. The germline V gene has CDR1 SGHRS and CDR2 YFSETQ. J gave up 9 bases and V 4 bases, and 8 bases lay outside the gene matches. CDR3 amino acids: CASSRDRERTQYF. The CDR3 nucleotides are TGCGCCAGCAGCCGAGACAGGGAGAGGACGCAGTATTTT.

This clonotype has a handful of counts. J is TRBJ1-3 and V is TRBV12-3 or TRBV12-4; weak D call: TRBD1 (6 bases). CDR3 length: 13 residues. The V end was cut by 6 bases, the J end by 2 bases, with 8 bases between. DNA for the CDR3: TGTGCCAGCAGACAGGGCACTGGAAACACCATATATTTT. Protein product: CASRQGTGNTIYF.

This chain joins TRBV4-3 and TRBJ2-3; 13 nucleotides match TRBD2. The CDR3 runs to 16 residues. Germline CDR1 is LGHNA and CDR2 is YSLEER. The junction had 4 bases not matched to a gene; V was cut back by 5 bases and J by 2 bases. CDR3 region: CASSVGLAGHTDTQYF. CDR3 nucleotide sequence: TGCGCCAGCAGCGTGGGACTAGCGGGACACACAGATACGCAGTATTTT.

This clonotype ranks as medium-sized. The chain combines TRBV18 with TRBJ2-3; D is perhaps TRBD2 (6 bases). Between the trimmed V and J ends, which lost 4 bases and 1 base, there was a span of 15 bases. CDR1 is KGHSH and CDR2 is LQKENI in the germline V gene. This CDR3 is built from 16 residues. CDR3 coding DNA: TGTGCCAGCTCACGCGGGGACCCGGGGGGCACAGATACGCAGTATTTT. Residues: CASSRGDPGGTDTQYF.

The CDR3 loop reads CSVGKALSSYEQYF. CDR3 sequence (DNA): TGCAGCGTGGGGAAAGCGTTAAGCTCCTACGAGCAGTACTTC. The chain carries TRBV29-1 and TRBJ2-7; no firm D call. Germline loops: CDR1 SQVTM, CDR2 ANQGSEA. Trimming removed 6 bases at V and 0 bases at J, with 15 bases between. The CDR3 has 14 amino acids.

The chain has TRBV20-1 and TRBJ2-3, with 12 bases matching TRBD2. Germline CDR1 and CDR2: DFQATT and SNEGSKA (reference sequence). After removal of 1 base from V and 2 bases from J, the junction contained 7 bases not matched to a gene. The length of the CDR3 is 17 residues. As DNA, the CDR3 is TGCAGTGCTAGAGCCGAACCTAGCGGGAGGGCCACAGATACGCAGTATTTT. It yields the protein CSARAEPSGRATDTQYF.

The CDR3 protein is CASSQEIGLGQETQYF. The CDR3 nucleotides read TGTGCCAGCAGCCAAGAAATTGGGCTCGGCCAGGAGACCCAGTACTTC. The chain carries TRBV14 and TRBJ2-5; no definite D call. The CDR3 spans 16 residues. Germline V lookup: CDR1 SGHDN, CDR2 FVKESK. The V and J ends lost 0 bases and 5 bases respectively, with 16 bases between them.

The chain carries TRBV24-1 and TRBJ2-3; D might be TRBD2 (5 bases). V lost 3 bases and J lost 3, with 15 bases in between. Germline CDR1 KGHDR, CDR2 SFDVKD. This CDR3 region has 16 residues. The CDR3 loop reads CATSDAPGWGTDTQYF. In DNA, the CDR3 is TGTGCCACCAGTGATGCCCCGGGGTGGGGTACAGATACGCAGTATTTT.

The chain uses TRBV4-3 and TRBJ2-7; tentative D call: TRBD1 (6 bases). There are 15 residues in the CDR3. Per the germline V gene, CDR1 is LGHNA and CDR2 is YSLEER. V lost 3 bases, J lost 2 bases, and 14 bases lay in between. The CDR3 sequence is CASSHLQGRTYEQYF. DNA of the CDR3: TGCGCCAGCAGCCATTTGCAGGGGAGAACCTACGAGCAGTACTTC.

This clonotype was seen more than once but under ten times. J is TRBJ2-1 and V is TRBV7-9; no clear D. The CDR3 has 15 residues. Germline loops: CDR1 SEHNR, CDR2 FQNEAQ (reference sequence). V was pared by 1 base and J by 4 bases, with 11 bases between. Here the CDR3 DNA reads TGTGCCAGCAGCTTAGTCCAAGGAGTTTACAATGAGCAGTTCTTC. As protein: CASSLVQGVYNEQFF. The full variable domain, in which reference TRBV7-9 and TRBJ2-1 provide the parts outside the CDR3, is DTGVSQNPRHKITKRGQNVTFRCDPISEHNRLYWYRQTLGQGPEFLTYFQNEAQLEKSRLLSDRFSAERPKGSFSTLEIQRTEQGDSAMYLCASSLVQGVYNEQFFGPGTRLTVL.

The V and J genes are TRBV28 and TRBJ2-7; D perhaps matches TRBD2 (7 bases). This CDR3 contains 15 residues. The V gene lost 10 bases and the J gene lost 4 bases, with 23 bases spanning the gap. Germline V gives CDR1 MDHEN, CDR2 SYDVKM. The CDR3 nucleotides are TGTGCCACCACCTCCGGAGGGGGGGACCAATACGAGCAGTACTTC. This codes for CATTSGGGDQYEQYF.

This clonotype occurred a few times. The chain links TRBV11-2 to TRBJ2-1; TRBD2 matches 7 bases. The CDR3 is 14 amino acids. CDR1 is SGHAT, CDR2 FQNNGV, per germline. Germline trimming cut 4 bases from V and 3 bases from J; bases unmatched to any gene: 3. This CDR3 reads CASSSGLVYNEQFF. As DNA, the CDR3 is TGTGCCAGCAGCTCAGGACTAGTCTACAATGAGCAGTTCTTC.

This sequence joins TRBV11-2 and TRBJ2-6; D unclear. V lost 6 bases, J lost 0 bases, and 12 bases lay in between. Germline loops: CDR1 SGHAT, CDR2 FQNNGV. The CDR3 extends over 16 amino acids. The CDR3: CASSPGILSGANVLTF. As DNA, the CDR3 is TGTGCCAGCAGTCCTGGGATCCTCTCTGGGGCCAACGTCCTGACTTTC.

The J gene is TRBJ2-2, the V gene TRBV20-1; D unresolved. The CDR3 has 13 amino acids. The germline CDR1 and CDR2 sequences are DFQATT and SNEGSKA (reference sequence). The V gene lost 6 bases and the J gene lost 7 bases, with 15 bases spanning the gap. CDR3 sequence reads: CSAGNGISGELFF. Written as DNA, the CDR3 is TGCAGTGCCGGAAACGGCATCAGCGGGGAGCTGTTTTTT.

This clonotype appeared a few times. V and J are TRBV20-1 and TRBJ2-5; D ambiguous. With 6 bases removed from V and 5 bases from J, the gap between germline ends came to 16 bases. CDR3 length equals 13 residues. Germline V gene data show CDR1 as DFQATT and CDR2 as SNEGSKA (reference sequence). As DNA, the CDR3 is TGCAGTGCCCAACAGCCGCCCCGGGAGACCCAGTACTTC. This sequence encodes CSAQQPPRETQYF.

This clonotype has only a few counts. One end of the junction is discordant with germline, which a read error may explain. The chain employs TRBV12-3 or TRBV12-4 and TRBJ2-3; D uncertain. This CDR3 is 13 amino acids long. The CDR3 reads CASGLFSTDTQYF. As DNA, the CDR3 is TGTGCCAGCGGTTTATTCAGCACAGATACGCAGTATTTT.

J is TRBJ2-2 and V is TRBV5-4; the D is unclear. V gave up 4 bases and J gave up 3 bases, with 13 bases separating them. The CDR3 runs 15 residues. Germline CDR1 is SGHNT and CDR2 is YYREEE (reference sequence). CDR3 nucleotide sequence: TGTGCCAGCAGCACCGGGCCTAGGGACACCGGGGAGCTGTTTTTT. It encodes CASSTGPRDTGELFF. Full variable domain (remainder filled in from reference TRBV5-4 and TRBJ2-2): ETGVTQSPTHLIKTRGQQVTLRCSSQSGHNTVSWYQQALGQGPQFIFQYYREEENGRGNFPPRFSGLQFPNYSSELNVNALELDDSALYLCASSTGPRDTGELFFGEGSRLTVL.

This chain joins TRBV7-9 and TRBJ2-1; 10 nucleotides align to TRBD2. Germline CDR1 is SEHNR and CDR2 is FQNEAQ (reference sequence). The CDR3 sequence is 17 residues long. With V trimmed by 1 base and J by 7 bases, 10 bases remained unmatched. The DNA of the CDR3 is TGTGCCAGCAGCTTAGTGAGTAGCGGGGGGTTTGAGAATGAGCAGTTCTTC. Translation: CASSLVSSGGFENEQFF.

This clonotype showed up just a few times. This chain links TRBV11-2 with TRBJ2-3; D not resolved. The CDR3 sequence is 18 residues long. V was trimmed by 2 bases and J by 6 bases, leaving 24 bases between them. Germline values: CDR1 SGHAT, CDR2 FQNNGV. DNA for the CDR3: TGTGCCAGCAGCTTAATACCCCCCGGGCACCTACCCATGGATACGCAGTATTTT. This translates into CASSLIPPGHLPMDTQYF.

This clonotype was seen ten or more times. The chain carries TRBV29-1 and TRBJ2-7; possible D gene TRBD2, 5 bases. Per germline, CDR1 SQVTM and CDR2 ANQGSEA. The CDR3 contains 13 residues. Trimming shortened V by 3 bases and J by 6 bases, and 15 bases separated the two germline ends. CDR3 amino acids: CSVEPGLFGEQYF. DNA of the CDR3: TGCAGCGTTGAGCCCGGACTCTTCGGCGAGCAGTACTTC.

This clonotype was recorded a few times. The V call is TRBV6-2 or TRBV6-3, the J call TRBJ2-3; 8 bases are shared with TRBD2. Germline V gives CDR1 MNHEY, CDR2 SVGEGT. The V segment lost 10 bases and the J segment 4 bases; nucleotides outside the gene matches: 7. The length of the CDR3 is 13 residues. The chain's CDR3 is CATGLAVSDTQYF. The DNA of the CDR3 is TGTGCCACCGGACTAGCAGTGTCAGATACGCAGTATTTT.

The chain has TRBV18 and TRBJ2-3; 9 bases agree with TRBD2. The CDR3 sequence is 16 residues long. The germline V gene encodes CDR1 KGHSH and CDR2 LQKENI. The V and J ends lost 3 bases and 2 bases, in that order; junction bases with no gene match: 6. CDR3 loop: CASSPAASGTTDTQYF. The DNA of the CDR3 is TGTGCCAGCTCACCGGCAGCTAGCGGGACCACAGATACGCAGTATTTT. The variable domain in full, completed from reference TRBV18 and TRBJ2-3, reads NAGVMQNPRHLVRRRGQEARLRCSPMKGHSHVYWYRQLPEEGLKFMVYLQKENIIDESGMPKERFSAEFPKEGPSILRIQQVVRGDSAAYFCASSPAASGTTDTQYFGPGTRLTVL.